The 25 T cell receptor beta chains listed next were all sequenced from one sample in a study of blood T cells in healthy people across ages. Using a J-beta primer mix together with a sample-barcoded 5' primer, a second PCR was run for roughly 7 to 11 cycles. TCRdb re-analysed the 5' RACE reads in MiXCR, keeping a single row per CDR3 protein. The sample comprises approximately 800,000 distinct CDR3 sequences, about 48% of which are singletons, and roughly 40% rests with the top ten. Sequencing was carried out using blood. Every receptor here comes from a man older than 75 in good health.

This clonotype was recorded once. The gene calls are TRBV20-1 and TRBJ2-7; 8 bases are a match to TRBD2. The CDR3 spans 14 residues. Trimming removed 3 bases from V and 5 bases from J; junction bases left unmatched: 9. Germline values: CDR1 DFQATT, CDR2 SNEGSKA (reference sequence). CDR3 nucleotides: TGCAGTGCTAGCGGGGGGGCAGTGCGCCACGAGCAGTACTTC. Translated, it gives CSASGGAVRHEQYF.

This chain joins TRBV12-3 or TRBV12-4 and TRBJ1-5; 8 bases align to TRBD1. The length of the CDR3 is 15 residues. Trimming at V came to 4 bases and at J to 7 bases, leaving 9 bases not matched to a gene. The DNA for the CDR3 is TGTGCCAGCAGTTCTGCGCAGGGGGCGGTGCAGCCCCAGCATTTT. This gives the protein CASSSAQGAVQPQHF.

The chain employs TRBV2 and TRBJ1-1, with D possibly being TRBD1 (5 bases). The CDR3 is 13 residues long. Per germline, CDR1 SNHLY and CDR2 FYNNEI. Trimming removed 7 bases from V and 0 bases from J, with 9 bases in between. As DNA, the CDR3 is TGTGCCAGCATGGGGGAGGTGAACACTGAAGCTTTCTTT. Its translation: CASMGEVNTEAFF.

V and J are TRBV5-1 and TRBJ2-2, with 12 bases identical to TRBD1. The CDR3 runs 15 residues. CDR1 is SGHRS, CDR2 YFSETQ, per germline. V dropped 3 bases and J dropped 7; count of bases not matched to a gene: 4. The CDR3 reads CASSWGQGAYGELFF. As DNA, the CDR3 is TGCGCCAGCAGCTGGGGACAGGGGGCTTACGGGGAGCTGTTTTTT. The whole variable domain, filled in from reference TRBV5-1 and TRBJ2-2, reads KAGVTQTPRYLIKTRGQQVTLSCSPISGHRSVSWYQQTPGQGLQFLFEYFSETQRNKGNFPGRFSGRQFSNSRSEMNVSTLELGDSALYLCASSWGQGAYGELFFGEGSRLTVL.

This clonotype was found a few times. The rearrangement uses TRBV7-2 and TRBJ1-2; 10 bases line up with TRBD1. The CDR3 runs to 14 residues. Trimming at V came to 5 bases and at J to 9 bases, leaving 9 bases not matched to a gene. The V gene's germline CDR1 is SGHTA and CDR2 FQGNSA. The CDR3 region has the DNA TGTGCCAGCAGCCCAAATGGACAGGGGGACCGCTACACCTTC. Translation: CASSPNGQGDRYTF.

This clonotype was found many times. V gene TRBV7-2 combines with J gene TRBJ1-2; tentatively, D is TRBD1 (6 bases). This CDR3 is 13 amino acids long. The V end lost 3 bases, the J end lost 4 bases, and 9 bases lay between the germline ends. Germline V gene sequence: CDR1 SGHTA, CDR2 FQGNSA. CDR3 sequence: CASSFKGVYGYTF. Here the CDR3 DNA reads TGTGCCAGCAGCTTTAAGGGGGTCTATGGCTACACCTTC.

The chain joins TRBV30 to TRBJ2-7; 11 nucleotides line up with TRBD2. J was trimmed by 4 bases and V by 6 bases; bases with no gene match: 11. Germline V gene sequence: CDR1 GTSNPN, CDR2 SVGIG (reference sequence). The CDR3 runs 15 residues. CDR3 bases: TGTGCCTGCTCCTTCGGGACTAGCGGTGGGTACGAGCAGTACTTC. Residues: CACSFGTSGGYEQYF. Filled out from reference TRBV30 and TRBJ2-7, the complete variable domain reads SQTIHQWPATLVQPVGSPLSLECTVEGTSNPNLYWYRQAAGRGLQLLFYSVGIGQISSEVPQNLSASRPQDRQFILSSKKLLLSDSGFYLCACSFGTSGGYEQYFGPGTRLTVT.

The rearrangement joins TRBV5-1 to TRBJ2-5; 15 bases line up with TRBD2. The CDR3 length is 17 residues. V shed 3 bases, J shed 4 bases, and the junction held 7 bases outside the gene matches. Germline CDR1 is SGHRS and CDR2 is YFSETQ. CDR3 bases: TGCGCCAGCAGCTCGGGACTAGCGGGAGGAATTAGAGAGACCCAGTACTTC. Encoded protein: CASSSGLAGGIRETQYF.

This clonotype was counted a few times. The gene calls are TRBV20-1 and TRBJ2-7, with D perhaps matching TRBD2 (5 bases). CDR3 size: 12 residues. CDR1 is DFQATT and CDR2 is SNEGSKA in the germline V gene (reference sequence). Trimming cost V 0 bases and J 12 bases, with 15 bases left between them. DNA of the CDR3: TGCAGTGCTAGAGATCGCCTAAGCGGAGCGTACTTC. It translates to CSARDRLSGAYF.

V gene TRBV20-1 combines with J gene TRBJ1-4, with TRBD1 matching over 9 bases. The CDR3 runs 15 residues. With 0 bases clipped from V and 5 bases from J, the junction kept 4 bases outside the gene matches. Germline CDR1 and CDR2: DFQATT and SNEGSKA (reference sequence). CDR3 amino acids: CSARDLGTGNEKLFF. CDR3 sequence (DNA): TGCAGTGCTAGAGACCTCGGGACAGGGAATGAAAAACTGTTTTTT.

As for this clonotype: This may be a read error: a much more frequent sequence differs by one nucleotide. The gene calls are TRBV29-1 and TRBJ1-2; D is uncertain. Trimming stripped 8 bases from V and 4 bases from J, with 14 bases between. The CDR3 extends over 12 amino acids. The germline V gene has CDR1 SQVTM and CDR2 ANQGSEA. The CDR3: CSTTVNPYGYTF. CDR3 coding DNA: TGCAGCACAACCGTTAACCCCTATGGCTACACCTTC.

This clonotype was seen only once. The rearrangement links TRBV6-5 to TRBJ1-1, with 8 bases lining up with TRBD1. From germline, CDR1 is MNHEY and CDR2 SVGAGI. V shed 6 bases and J 4 bases; nucleotides not matched to a gene: 4. This CDR3 is built from 13 residues. CDR3 sequence: CASRGQVPTEAFF. CDR3 nucleotide sequence: TGTGCCAGCAGGGGACAGGTGCCCACTGAAGCTTTCTTT.

This clonotype was seen only a few times. The chain recombines TRBV29-1 with TRBJ2-7, with 9 bases aligning to TRBD1. J lost 6 bases, V lost 3 bases, and 15 bases had no gene match. Germline values: CDR1 SQVTM, CDR2 ANQGSEA. The CDR3 spans 16 residues. In DNA form, the CDR3 reads TGCAGCGTTGAGAGTCTAAGGGACAGGGCTATAGGCGAGCAGTACTTC. It yields the protein CSVESLRDRAIGEQYF.

This clonotype was seen repeatedly, ten times or more. The chain links TRBV10-3 to TRBJ2-3; tentatively, D is TRBD2 (6 bases). Trimming cost V 9 bases and J 2 bases, with 15 bases left between them. Looked up from germline, CDR1 is ENHRY and CDR2 is SYGVKD. The CDR3 is 14 residues long. CDR3 DNA sequence: TGTGCCATTGGAGGGGCAGGACCCACAGATACGCAGTATTTT. Encoded protein: CAIGGAGPTDTQYF.

Only a few counts were recorded for this clonotype. The chain is built from TRBV4-1 and TRBJ2-7; D is undetermined. V was shortened by 2 bases and J by 3 bases, with 11 bases between the two germline ends. The CDR3 is made up of 14 amino acids. The germline CDR1 and CDR2 sequences are MGHRA and YSYEKL. The CDR3 loop reads CASSQRDSLYEQYF. CDR3 DNA: TGCGCCAGCAGCCAACGAGACTCGCTCTACGAGCAGTACTTC.

V usage is TRBV27 and J usage is TRBJ2-5; the D is unclear. The germline V and J ends were trimmed by 3 bases and 5 bases, with 10 bases remaining between them. The germline CDR1 and CDR2 sequences are MNHEY and SMNVEV (reference sequence). The length of the CDR3 is 13 residues. The CDR3 here is CASSFRLGETQYF. The CDR3 DNA reads as TGTGCCAGCAGTTTTCGCTTGGGGGAGACCCAGTACTTC.

The V gene is TRBV20-1, the J gene TRBJ1-5; D remains unclear. The CDR3 length is 14 residues. In germline, CDR1 is DFQATT, CDR2 SNEGSKA (reference sequence). The ends were cut back, 1 base at V and 6 bases at J, with 13 bases in the middle. CDR3 sequence (DNA): TGCAGTGCTAGAGTCCCCGGGAGCGGTCAGCCCCAGCATTTT. Its protein is CSARVPGSGQPQHF.

This clonotype was seen a handful of times. This rearrangement joins TRBV20-1 to TRBJ2-4; D not resolved. Germline V gene data show CDR1 as DFQATT and CDR2 as SNEGSKA (reference sequence). The CDR3 runs to 15 residues. The V end was cut by 5 bases, the J end by 0 bases, with 14 bases between. CDR3 in amino acids: CSAVDSMIAKNIQYF. The CDR3 DNA reads TGCAGTGCTGTCGACTCAATGATAGCCAAAAACATTCAGTACTTC.

Concerning this clonotype: An end of the junction differs from the germline gene, which may be a read error. This chain connects TRBV6-5 to TRBJ2-1, with 9 bases fitting TRBD2. This CDR3 contains 16 residues. The germline gives CDR1 MNHEY, CDR2 SVGAGI. The CDR3 protein is CASSPRLAAVYDEQFF. Written as DNA, the CDR3 is TGTGCCAGCAGTCCCCGACTAGCGGCTGTCTACGATGAGCAGTTCTTC.

This chain connects TRBV21-1 to TRBJ1-6. TRBV21-1 is a known pseudogene. The CDR3 loop spans 13 amino acids. The chain's CDR3 is CASKPLEGNKLHF. The CDR3 region has the DNA TGTGCCAGCAAACCCTTGGAAGGGAATAAGCTCCACTTT.

For the CDR3, the DNA is TGTGCCAGCAGCCAAGGCAGGGGGGGCTCCTACAATGAGCAGTACTTC. Translation gives CASSQGRGGSYNEQYF. The V gene is TRBV6-5, the J gene TRBJ2-1; D may match TRBD1 or TRBD2 (7 bases each). The DNA matches TRBJ2-7 better at its end, which makes the J call doubtful. CDR3 length equals 16 residues. CDR1 MNHEY and CDR2 SVGAGI come from the germline V gene.

The rearrangement links TRBV6-5 to TRBJ2-3, with 7 bases fitting TRBD2. V lost 4 bases, J lost 3 bases, and 10 bases stayed unmatched. Germline V gene data show CDR1 as MNHEY and CDR2 as SVGAGI. CDR3 length: 16 residues. CDR3 sequence: CASSSRAGARTDTQYF. The DNA for the CDR3 is TGTGCCAGCAGTTCCCGTGCGGGAGCGAGGACAGATACGCAGTATTTT.

This clonotype was recorded a few times. The chain uses TRBV5-1 and TRBJ2-7, with 7 positions matching TRBD1. Germline CDR1 SGHRS, CDR2 YFSETQ. The V gene end was trimmed by 2 bases and the J gene end by 0 bases; junction bases not matched to a gene: 2. The CDR3 sequence is 14 residues long. CDR3 sequence: CASSFGDSSYEQYF. As DNA, the CDR3 is TGCGCCAGCAGCTTTGGGGACAGCTCCTACGAGCAGTACTTC.

The chain employs TRBV10-3 and TRBJ2-1, with 16 bases identical to TRBD2. Germline trimming cut 6 bases from V and 8 bases from J; bases unmatched to any gene: 10. The CDR3 is made up of 17 amino acids. CDR1 and CDR2 from the germline V gene are ENHRY and SYGVKD. The CDR3 DNA reads as TGTGCCATCAGGCCGGGACTAGCGGGAGGGTCGATCCATGAGCAGTTCTTC. Translating it yields CAIRPGLAGGSIHEQFF.

This chain links TRBV9 with TRBJ2-1; D may match TRBD1 or TRBD2 (6 bases each). V was cut by 3 bases and J by 0 bases, with 13 bases left in between. CDR3 length equals 16 residues. Germline CDR1 and CDR2: SGDLS and YYNGEE. For the CDR3, the DNA is TGTGCCAGCAGCGATAGAGGGGGGAGCTCCTACAATGAGCAGTTCTTC. Translating gives CASSDRGGSSYNEQFF.